What follows are 30 T cell receptor beta chains derived from one specimen sequenced in a study of regulatory T cells in long-lasting Graves disease. Library construction for TCR beta used iRepertoire HTBI primers and Arm-PCR of CDR3 regions. TCRdb reanalysed the multiplex PCR reads using MiXCR and keeps one entry per CDR3 protein. The data show around 300,000 distinct CDR3 sequences, with around a fifth seen just once and roughly 56% held by the top ten. As for time point: persistent/refractory GD, antithyroid drugs over 5 years with positive TRAb. Preparation of the TCR library used RNA extracted from PBMCs. The specimen was peripheral blood mononuclear cells (PBMCs), collected when the disease was refractory, from a patient treated with antithyroid drugs. These receptors all stem from a female donor with Graves disease.

This clonotype was counted at least ten times. This chain links TRBV7-2 with TRBJ2-5; D not certain. Trimming took 1 base from V and 0 from J, leaving 9 bases between them. This CDR3 region has 15 residues. Germline V gene lookup returns CDR1 SGHTA and CDR2 FQGNSA. CDR3 protein: CASSLVEIYQETQYF. CDR3 DNA sequence: TGTGCCAGCAGCTTAGTAGAGATATACCAAGAGACCCAGTACTTC.

This clonotype showed up just a few times. V usage is TRBV6-5 and J usage is TRBJ1-2; D call uncertain. CDR1 and CDR2 from the germline V gene are MNHEY and SVGAGI. Deletions cut 1 base from V and 3 bases from J, with 15 bases between. The CDR3 covers 16 residues. CDR3 sequence reads: CASSYLPPTSDYGYTF. The CDR3 DNA is TGTGCCAGCAGTTACTTACCCCCAACCTCGGACTATGGCTACACCTTC.

On this clonotype: A much larger clonotype is one base distant, so this may be a read error. The chain joins TRBV12-3 or TRBV12-4 to TRBJ2-2, with D perhaps given as TRBD1 or TRBD2 (5 bases each). The CDR3 is 13 amino acids. CDR3 region: CASKSGNTGELLF. The CDR3 DNA reads as TGTGCCAGCAAGTCAGGGAACACCGGGGAGCTGCTTTTT.

As for this clonotype: At one boundary the junction diverges from the germline segment, which might be a read error. As DNA, the CDR3 is TGTGCCAGCAGTGGAGAGACAGGGACGGACTTC. Translating it yields CASSGETGTDF. The V and J genes are TRBV6-1 and TRBJ2-5, with 7 bases aligning to TRBD1. This CDR3 contains 11 residues. Germline CDR1 reads MNHNS; CDR2 reads SASEGT.

This clonotype was detected a few times. The J gene is TRBJ1-5, the V gene TRBV7-8; D gene ambiguous. Germline V gene lookup returns CDR1 SGHVS and CDR2 FQNEAQ. The CDR3 has 13 residues. Trimming stripped 2 bases from V and 6 bases from J, with 8 bases between. DNA for the CDR3: TGTGCCAGCAGCTTAAACAGCGTTCAGCCCCAGCATTTT. Translation gives CASSLNSVQPQHF. Drawing the rest from reference TRBV7-8 and TRBJ1-5, the complete variable domain is GAGVSQSPRYKVAKRGQDVALRCDPISGHVSLFWYQQALGQGPEFLTYFQNEAQLDKSGLPSDRFFAERPEGSVSTLKIQRTQQEDSAVYLCASSLNSVQPQHFGDGTRLSIL.

Details on this clonotype: Germline is not matched at one junction end, which may reflect a read error. The chain recombines TRBV28 with TRBJ2-5; 9 bases match TRBD2. CDR1 and CDR2 (germline): MDHEN, SYDVKM. This CDR3 spans 16 amino acids. The CDR3, as DNA: TGTGCCAGCAGTTCCCCTAGCGGGGCCCTTCAAGAGACCCGGTACTTC. Amino acid sequence: CASSSPSGALQETRYF.

The genes are TRBV7-9 and TRBJ2-5; 7 bases are shared with TRBD1. Germline V lookup: CDR1 SEHNR, CDR2 FQNEAQ (reference sequence). V was clipped by 3 bases and J by 1 base; unmatched bases: 8. The CDR3 is made up of 16 amino acids. CDR3 region: CASSFNIRQGQETQYF. CDR3 nucleotides: TGTGCCAGCAGCTTCAATATTCGACAGGGCCAAGAGACCCAGTACTTC.

A few counts support this clonotype. The chain links TRBV19 to TRBJ1-2; 9 nucleotides align to TRBD1. V lost 0 bases, J lost 4 bases, and 6 bases stayed unmatched. This CDR3 spans 16 amino acids. Per germline, CDR1 LNHDA and CDR2 SQIVND (reference sequence). The CDR3 region has the DNA TGTGCCAGTAGTATAGAGGGCGGACAGGGGACCTATGGCTACACCTTC. Protein product: CASSIEGGQGTYGYTF.

Notes on this clonotype: At one boundary the junction diverges from the germline segment, which might be a read error. DNA of the CDR3: TGTGCCAGCAGAATGGACGGGGAGCACACCGGGGAGCTGCTTTTT. Protein sequence: CASRMDGEHTGELLF. This chain joins TRBV12-3 or TRBV12-4 and TRBJ2-2, with D possibly matching TRBD2 (5 bases). The CDR3 length is 15 residues.

This clonotype was detected only a few times. The chain has TRBV11-2 and TRBJ2-2; no reliable D call. The germline CDR1 and CDR2 sequences are SGHAT and FQNNGV. The CDR3 is 13 amino acids. Between the trimmed V and J ends, which lost 0 bases and 7 bases, there was a span of 6 bases. The CDR3 region is CASSLDPDGELFF. CDR3 sequence (DNA): TGTGCCAGCAGCTTAGACCCGGACGGGGAGCTGTTTTTT.

The chain is built from TRBV11-1 and TRBJ1-2; D unresolved. The germline CDR1 and CDR2 sequences are SGHAT and FQDESV (reference sequence). This CDR3 is built from 17 residues. Trimming cost V 3 bases and J 4 bases, with 21 bases left between them. The CDR3 loop is CASSFPDGEDPIYGYTF. The DNA for the CDR3 is TGTGCCAGCAGCTTCCCGGACGGGGAGGATCCCATCTATGGCTACACCTTC. Full variable domain (outside the CDR3, taken from reference TRBV11-1 and TRBJ1-2): EAEVAQSPRYKITEKSQAVAFWCDPISGHATLYWYRQILGQGPELLVQFQDESVVDDSQLPKDRFSAERLKGVDSTLKIQPAELGDSAMYLCASSFPDGEDPIYGYTFGSGTRLTVV.

The V gene is TRBV12-3 or TRBV12-4, the J gene TRBJ2-1; no clear D. Trimming left V 7 bases short and J 0 bases short, with 13 bases between. The CDR3 consists of 15 residues. The CDR3 DNA sequence: TGTGCCAGCAATCCTGAGCCCAGCTCCTACAATGAGCAGTTCTTC. Amino acids: CASNPEPSSYNEQFF.

The chain combines TRBV25-1 with TRBJ2-5; a possible D gene is TRBD2 (7 bases). Germline CDR1 reads MGHDK; CDR2 reads SYGVNS. CDR3 size: 18 residues. The ends were cut back, 5 bases at V and 2 bases at J, with 24 bases in the middle. CDR3 loop: CASSLRGLAGAGQETQYF. CDR3 DNA: TGTGCCAGCAGTCTCCGGGGACTCGCGGGGGCTGGGCAAGAGACCCAGTACTTC. Full variable domain (missing parts from reference TRBV25-1 and TRBJ2-5): EADIYQTPRYLVIGTGKKITLECSQTMGHDKMYWYQQDPGMELHLIHYSYGVNSTEKGDLSSESTVSRIRTEHFPLTLESARPSHTSQYLCASSLRGLAGAGQETQYFGPGTRLLVL.

This clonotype appeared a few times. Germline is not matched at one junction end, which may reflect a read error. This chain uses TRBV5-5 with TRBJ1-1; perhaps TRBD1 as D (6 bases). Germline CDR1 is SGHKS and CDR2 is YYEKEE (reference sequence). The CDR3 totals 14 residues. CDR3 region: CASSQFEGGTEAFF. CDR3 nucleotide sequence: TGCGCCAGCAGCCAATTCGAAGGGGGAACTGAAGCTTTCTTT.

This clonotype was counted ten times or more. The rearrangement uses TRBV24-1 and TRBJ1-1; D is undetermined. Germline CDR1 and CDR2: KGHDR and SFDVKD. Trimming shortened V by 6 bases and J by 0 bases, and 4 bases separated the two germline ends. The CDR3 has 12 amino acids. CDR3 region: CATSTMNTEAFF. CDR3 DNA: TGTGCCACCAGTACAATGAACACTGAAGCTTTCTTT.

This clonotype was seen repeatedly, ten times or more. V is TRBV2 and J is TRBJ2-2, with unresolved D. Germline V gene sequence: CDR1 SNHLY, CDR2 FYNNEI. The CDR3 contains 13 residues. The germline V and J ends were trimmed by 3 bases and 2 bases, with 4 bases remaining between them. The CDR3 region is CASSEQNTGELFF. The CDR3 nucleotides read TGTGCCAGCAGTGAGCAAAACACCGGGGAGCTGTTTTTT.

The table lists this clonotype with many counts. The gene calls are TRBV10-2 and TRBJ2-3, with 11 bases fitting TRBD1. There are 15 residues in the CDR3. CDR1 WSHSY and CDR2 SAAADI come from the germline V gene. The V and J ends lost 4 bases and 2 bases, in that order; junction bases with no gene match: 2. CDR3 sequence: CASSGGQGVTDTQYF. CDR3 bases: TGCGCCAGCAGTGGGGGACAGGGGGTCACAGATACGCAGTATTTT.

This clonotype was counted only a few times. The rearrangement uses TRBV6-5 and TRBJ2-6; D might be TRBD1 (5 bases). Germline CDR1 reads MNHEY; CDR2 reads SVGAGI. The CDR3 loop spans 16 amino acids. Trimming took 2 bases from V and 3 from J, leaving 11 bases between them. This chain's CDR3 is CASSYVPGRGANVLTF. DNA for the CDR3: TGTGCCAGCAGTTACGTTCCAGGGCGTGGGGCCAACGTCCTGACTTTC.

This clonotype has just a few counts. The chain recombines TRBV7-8 with TRBJ1-1; D might be TRBD1 (5 bases). CDR1 SGHVS and CDR2 FQNEAQ come from the germline V gene. The V gene lost 1 base and the J gene lost 1 base, with 16 bases spanning the gap. This CDR3 region has 17 residues. The DNA for the CDR3 is TGTGCCAGCAGCTTAGAGCTACTCGGGGGGGAGAACACTGAAGCTTTCTTT. This gives the protein CASSLELLGGENTEAFF.

This clonotype has just a few counts. The chain combines TRBV20-1 with TRBJ2-2; D possibly corresponds to TRBD2 (5 bases). The length of the CDR3 is 13 residues. Germline V lookup: CDR1 DFQATT, CDR2 SNEGSKA (reference sequence). The ends were cut back, 4 bases at V and 6 bases at J, with 12 bases in the middle. The chain's CDR3 is CSANRGTAGELFF. DNA of the CDR3: TGCAGTGCTAACCGGGGTACGGCCGGGGAGCTGTTTTTT.

This clonotype has a handful of counts. The V and J genes are TRBV9 and TRBJ2-5; TRBD1 matches at 7 bases. Germline CDR1 is SGDLS and CDR2 is YYNGEE. This CDR3 is built from 15 residues. The junction had 15 bases not matched to a gene; V was cut back by 8 bases and J by 5 bases. The CDR3 DNA reads as TGTGCCAGTTCCCAGGGGGTTGAGGTCCGGGAGACCCAGTACTTC. Encoded protein: CASSQGVEVRETQYF.

This sequence joins TRBV7-2 and TRBJ1-1, with D unclear. The V and J ends lost 0 bases and 3 bases respectively, with 11 bases between them. The CDR3 is 15 residues long. Germline V gene sequence: CDR1 SGHTA, CDR2 FQGNSA. For the CDR3, the DNA is TGTGCCAGCAGCTTAGCGACGGCCCCTCACACTGAAGCTTTCTTT. Its translation is CASSLATAPHTEAFF.

This clonotype was detected a few times. A read error is likely, as this CDR3 ends without the conserved phenylalanine or tryptophan. The chain combines TRBV11-2 with TRBJ2-7; D ambiguous. The CDR3 consists of 11 residues. Germline assignment: CDR1 SGHAT and CDR2 FQNNGV. The V gene lost 4 bases and the J gene lost 3 bases, with 4 bases spanning the gap. The chain's CDR3 is CASSWNYEQYS. DNA for the CDR3: TGTGCCAGCAGCTGGAACTACGAGCAGTACTCC.

The chain recombines TRBV9 with TRBJ2-1, with a tentative D call TRBD1 (5 bases). The CDR3 sequence is 14 residues long. The germline V gene encodes CDR1 SGDLS and CDR2 YYNGEE. Trimming pared 0 bases from V and 6 bases from J, leaving 10 bases between. This CDR3 is CASSVGSRVNEQFF. The DNA for the CDR3 is TGTGCCAGCAGCGTAGGTAGCAGGGTCAATGAGCAGTTCTTC. The entire variable domain, with the rest obtained from reference TRBV9 and TRBJ2-1, is as follows: DSGVTQTPKHLITATGQRVTLRCSPRSGDLSVYWYQQSLDQGLQFLIQYYNGEERAKGNILERFSAQQFPDLHSELNLSSLELGDSALYFCASSVGSRVNEQFFGPGTRLTVL.

This clonotype was seen many times. The chain joins TRBV11-2 to TRBJ2-7; D not resolved. Germline V lookup: CDR1 SGHAT, CDR2 FQNNGV. The V end was cut by 5 bases, the J end by 4 bases, with 15 bases between. The CDR3 length is 14 residues. CDR3 sequence reads: CASSLRSITYEQYF. The CDR3 nucleotides read TGTGCCAGCAGCCTACGATCCATAACGTACGAGCAGTACTTC.

A few counts support this clonotype. V and J are TRBV4-3 and TRBJ2-7; 11 positions match TRBD2. J gave up 7 bases and V 0 bases, and 8 bases lay outside the gene matches. Looked up from germline, CDR1 is LGHNA and CDR2 is YSLEER. The CDR3 extends over 16 amino acids. The CDR3 DNA sequence: TGCGCCAGCAGCCAAGAAAAGACTAGCGGGGCCTGGGAGCAGTACTTC. Encoded protein: CASSQEKTSGAWEQYF.

The V and J genes are TRBV5-4 and TRBJ2-5; 10 nucleotides line up with TRBD2. Germline trimming cut 4 bases from V and 2 bases from J; bases unmatched to any gene: 17. The CDR3 has 19 amino acids. Germline CDR1 reads SGHNT; CDR2 reads YYREEE (reference sequence). The CDR3 region is CASSPLPDSGTSVQETQYF. The CDR3 nucleotides are TGTGCCAGCAGCCCCTTGCCAGATTCCGGGACTAGCGTACAAGAGACCCAGTACTTC.

This chain's CDR3 is CASSSQGAYGYTF. The DNA of the CDR3 is TGTGCCAGCAGCTCACAGGGGGCGTATGGCTACACCTTC. This chain joins TRBV5-5 and TRBJ1-2; 9 nucleotides agree with TRBD1. Germline-derived CDR1 and CDR2 are SGHKS and YYEKEE (reference sequence). With V trimmed by 3 bases and J by 5 bases, 2 bases remained unmatched. The CDR3 contains 13 residues.

This CDR3 is CASSPNHRGGWIKETQYF. The CDR3 DNA follows: TGTGCCAGCAGTCCGAACCACAGGGGCGGCTGGATTAAAGAGACCCAGTACTTC. The chain joins TRBV6-1 to TRBJ2-5, with TRBD1 matching over 7 bases. The V segment lost 5 bases and the J segment 3 bases; nucleotides outside the gene matches: 18. The germline CDR1 and CDR2 sequences are MNHNS and SASEGT. This CDR3 is built from 18 residues.

The chain has TRBV5-1 and TRBJ1-2; a weak D match, TRBD1 (6 bases). CDR1 is SGHRS, CDR2 YFSETQ, per germline. The CDR3 covers 13 residues. Trimming left V 2 bases short and J 8 bases short, with 13 bases between. CDR3 DNA: TGCGCCAGCAGCTTCGGGGACAAGGAAGGCTACACCTTC. Its translation is CASSFGDKEGYTF.